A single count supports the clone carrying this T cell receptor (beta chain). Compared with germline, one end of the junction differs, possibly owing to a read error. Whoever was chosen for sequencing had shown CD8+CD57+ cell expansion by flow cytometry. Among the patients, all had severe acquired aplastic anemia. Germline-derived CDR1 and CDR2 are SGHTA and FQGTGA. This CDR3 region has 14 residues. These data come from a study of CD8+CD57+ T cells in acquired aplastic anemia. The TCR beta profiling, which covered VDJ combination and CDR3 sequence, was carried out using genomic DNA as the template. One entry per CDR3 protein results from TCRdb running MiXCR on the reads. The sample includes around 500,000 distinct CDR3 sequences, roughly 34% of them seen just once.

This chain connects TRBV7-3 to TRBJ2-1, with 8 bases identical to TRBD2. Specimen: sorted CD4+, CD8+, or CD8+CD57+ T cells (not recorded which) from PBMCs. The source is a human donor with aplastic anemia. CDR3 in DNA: TGTGCCAGCAGCTTCAGCGGGGGTCACAATGAGCAGTCCTTC. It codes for CASSFSGGHNEQSF.